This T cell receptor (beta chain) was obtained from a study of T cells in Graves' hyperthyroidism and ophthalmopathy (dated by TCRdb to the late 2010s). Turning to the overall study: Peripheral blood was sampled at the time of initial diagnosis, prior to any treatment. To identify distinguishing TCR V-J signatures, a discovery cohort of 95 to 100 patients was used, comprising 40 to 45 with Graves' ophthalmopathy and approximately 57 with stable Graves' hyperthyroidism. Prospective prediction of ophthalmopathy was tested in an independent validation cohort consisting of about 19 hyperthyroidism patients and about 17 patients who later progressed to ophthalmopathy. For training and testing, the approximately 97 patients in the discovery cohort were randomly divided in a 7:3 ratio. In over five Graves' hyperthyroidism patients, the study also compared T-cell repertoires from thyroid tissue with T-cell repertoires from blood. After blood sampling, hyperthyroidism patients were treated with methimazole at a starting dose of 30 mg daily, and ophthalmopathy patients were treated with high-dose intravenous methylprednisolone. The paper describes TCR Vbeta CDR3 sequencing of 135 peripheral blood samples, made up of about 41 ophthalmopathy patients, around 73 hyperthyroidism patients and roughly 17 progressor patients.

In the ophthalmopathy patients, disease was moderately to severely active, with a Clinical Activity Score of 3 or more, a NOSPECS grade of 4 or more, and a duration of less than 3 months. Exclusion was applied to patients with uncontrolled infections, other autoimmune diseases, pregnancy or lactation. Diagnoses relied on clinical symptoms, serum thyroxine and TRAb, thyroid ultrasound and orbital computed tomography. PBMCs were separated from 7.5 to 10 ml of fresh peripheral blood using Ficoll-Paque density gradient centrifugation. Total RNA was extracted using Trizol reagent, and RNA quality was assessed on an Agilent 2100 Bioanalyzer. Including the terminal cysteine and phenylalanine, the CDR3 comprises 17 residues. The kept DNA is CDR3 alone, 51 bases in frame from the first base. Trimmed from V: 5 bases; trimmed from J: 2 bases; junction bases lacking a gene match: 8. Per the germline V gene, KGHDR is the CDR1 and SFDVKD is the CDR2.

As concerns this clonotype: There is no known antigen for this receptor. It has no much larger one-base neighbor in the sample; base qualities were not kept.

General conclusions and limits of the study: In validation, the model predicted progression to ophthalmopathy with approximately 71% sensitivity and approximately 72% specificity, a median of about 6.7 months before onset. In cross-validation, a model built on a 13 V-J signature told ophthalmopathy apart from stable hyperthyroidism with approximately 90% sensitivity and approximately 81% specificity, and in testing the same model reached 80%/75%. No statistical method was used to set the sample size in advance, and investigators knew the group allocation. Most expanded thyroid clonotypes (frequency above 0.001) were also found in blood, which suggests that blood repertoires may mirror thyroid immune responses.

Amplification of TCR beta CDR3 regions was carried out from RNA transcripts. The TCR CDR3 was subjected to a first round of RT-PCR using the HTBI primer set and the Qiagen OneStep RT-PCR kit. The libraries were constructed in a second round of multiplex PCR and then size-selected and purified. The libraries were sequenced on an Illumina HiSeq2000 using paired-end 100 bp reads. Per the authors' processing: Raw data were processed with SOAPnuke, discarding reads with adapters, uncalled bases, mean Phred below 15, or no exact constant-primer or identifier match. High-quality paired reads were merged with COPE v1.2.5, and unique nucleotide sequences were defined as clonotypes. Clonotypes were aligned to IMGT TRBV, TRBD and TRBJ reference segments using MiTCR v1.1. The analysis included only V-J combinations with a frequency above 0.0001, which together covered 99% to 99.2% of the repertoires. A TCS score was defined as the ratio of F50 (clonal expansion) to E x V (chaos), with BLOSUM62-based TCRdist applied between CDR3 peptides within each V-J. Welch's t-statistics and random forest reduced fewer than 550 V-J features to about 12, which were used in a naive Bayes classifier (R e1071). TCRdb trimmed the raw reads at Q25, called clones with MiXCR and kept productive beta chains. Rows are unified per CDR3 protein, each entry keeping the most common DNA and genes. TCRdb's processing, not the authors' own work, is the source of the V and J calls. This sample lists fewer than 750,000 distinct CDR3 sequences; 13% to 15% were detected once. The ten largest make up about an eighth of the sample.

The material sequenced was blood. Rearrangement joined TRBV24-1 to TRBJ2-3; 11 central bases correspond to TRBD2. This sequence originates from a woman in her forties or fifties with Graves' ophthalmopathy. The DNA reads TGTGCCACCAGTGCCACGGGACTAGCGGAAAACACAGATACGCAGTATTTT. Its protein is CATSATGLAENTDTQYF.